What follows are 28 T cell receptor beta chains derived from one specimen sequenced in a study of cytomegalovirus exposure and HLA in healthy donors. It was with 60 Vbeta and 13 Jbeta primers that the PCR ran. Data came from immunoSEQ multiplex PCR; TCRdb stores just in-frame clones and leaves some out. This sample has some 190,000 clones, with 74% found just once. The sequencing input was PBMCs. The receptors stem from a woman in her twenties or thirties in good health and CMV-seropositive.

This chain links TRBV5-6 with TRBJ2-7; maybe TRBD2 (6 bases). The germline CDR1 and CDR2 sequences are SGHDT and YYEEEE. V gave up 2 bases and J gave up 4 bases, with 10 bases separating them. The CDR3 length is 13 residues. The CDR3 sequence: CASSFLRGYEQYF. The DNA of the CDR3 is TGTGCCAGCAGCTTCCTTCGGGGGTACGAGCAGTACTTC.

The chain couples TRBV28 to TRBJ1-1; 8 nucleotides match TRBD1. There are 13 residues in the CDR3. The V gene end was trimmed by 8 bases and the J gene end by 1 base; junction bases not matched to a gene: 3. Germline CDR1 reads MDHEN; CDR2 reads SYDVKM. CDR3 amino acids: CASCTGGNTEAFF. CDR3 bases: TGTGCCAGCTGTACAGGGGGGAACACTGAAGCTTTCTTT. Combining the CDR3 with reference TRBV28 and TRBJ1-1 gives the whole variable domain DVKVTQSSRYLVKRTGEKVFLECVQDMDHENMFWYRQDPGLGLRLIYFSYDVKMKEKGDIPEGYSVSREKKERFSLILESASTNQTSMYLCASCTGGNTEAFFGQGTRLTVV.

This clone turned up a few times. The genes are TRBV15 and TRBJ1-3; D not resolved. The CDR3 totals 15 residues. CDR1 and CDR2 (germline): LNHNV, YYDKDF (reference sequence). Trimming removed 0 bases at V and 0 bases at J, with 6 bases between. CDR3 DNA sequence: TGTGCCACCAGCAGAGATATAGCCTCTGGAAACACCATATATTTT. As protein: CATSRDIASGNTIYF.

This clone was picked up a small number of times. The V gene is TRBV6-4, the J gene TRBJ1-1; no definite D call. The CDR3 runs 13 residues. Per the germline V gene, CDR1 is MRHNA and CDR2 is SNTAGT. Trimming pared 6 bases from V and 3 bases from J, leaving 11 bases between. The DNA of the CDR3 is TGTGCCAGCAGCCGGGTCTGGGACACTGAAGCTTTCTTT. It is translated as CASSRVWDTEAFF.

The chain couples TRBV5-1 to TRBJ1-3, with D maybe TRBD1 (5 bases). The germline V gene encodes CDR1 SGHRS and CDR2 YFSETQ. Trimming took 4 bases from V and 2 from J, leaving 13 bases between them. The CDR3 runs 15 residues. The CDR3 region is CASSEQTEAGNTIYF. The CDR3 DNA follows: TGCGCCAGCAGCGAGCAGACAGAAGCTGGAAACACCATATATTTT.

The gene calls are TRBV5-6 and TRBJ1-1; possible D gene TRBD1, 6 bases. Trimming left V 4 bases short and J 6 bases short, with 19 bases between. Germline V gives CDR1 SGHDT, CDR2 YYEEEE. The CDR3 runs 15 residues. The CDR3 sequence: CASSRTIRGKAEAFF. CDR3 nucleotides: TGTGCCAGCAGCCGAACAATCAGGGGAAAGGCTGAAGCTTTCTTT.

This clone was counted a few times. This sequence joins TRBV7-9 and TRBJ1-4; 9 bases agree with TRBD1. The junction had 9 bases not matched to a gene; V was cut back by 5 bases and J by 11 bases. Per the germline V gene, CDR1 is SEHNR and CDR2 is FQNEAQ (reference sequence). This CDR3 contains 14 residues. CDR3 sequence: CASSLGQGNVKLFF. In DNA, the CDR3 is TGTGCCAGCAGCCTGGGACAGGGTAACGTCAAACTGTTTTTT.

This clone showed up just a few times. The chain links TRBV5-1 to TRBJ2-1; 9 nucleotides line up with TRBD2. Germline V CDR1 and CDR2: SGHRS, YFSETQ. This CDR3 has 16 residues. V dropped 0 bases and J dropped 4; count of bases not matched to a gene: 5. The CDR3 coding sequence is TGCGCCAGCAGCTTGGAGGCTAGCGGGGCGTACAATGAGCAGTTCTTC. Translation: CASSLEASGAYNEQFF.

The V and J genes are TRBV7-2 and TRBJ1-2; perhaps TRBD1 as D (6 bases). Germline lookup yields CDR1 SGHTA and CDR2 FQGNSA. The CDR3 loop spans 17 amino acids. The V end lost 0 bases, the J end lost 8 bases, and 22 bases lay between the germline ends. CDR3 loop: CASSLAQGNGLLEGYTF. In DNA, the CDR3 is TGTGCCAGCAGCTTAGCTCAGGGGAATGGTTTACTGGAGGGCTACACCTTC.

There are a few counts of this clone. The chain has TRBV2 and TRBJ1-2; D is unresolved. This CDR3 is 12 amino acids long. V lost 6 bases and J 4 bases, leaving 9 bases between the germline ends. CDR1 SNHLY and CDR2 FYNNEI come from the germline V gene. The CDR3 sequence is CASRAGPYGYTF. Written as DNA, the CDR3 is TGTGCCAGCAGGGCAGGCCCCTATGGCTACACCTTC.

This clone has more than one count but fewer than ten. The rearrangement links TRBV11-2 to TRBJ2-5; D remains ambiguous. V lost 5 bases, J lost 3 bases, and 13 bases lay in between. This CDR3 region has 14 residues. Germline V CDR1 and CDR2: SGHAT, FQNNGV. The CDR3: CASSVAGGKETQYF. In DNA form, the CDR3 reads TGTGCCAGCAGCGTAGCTGGTGGCAAAGAGACCCAGTACTTC.

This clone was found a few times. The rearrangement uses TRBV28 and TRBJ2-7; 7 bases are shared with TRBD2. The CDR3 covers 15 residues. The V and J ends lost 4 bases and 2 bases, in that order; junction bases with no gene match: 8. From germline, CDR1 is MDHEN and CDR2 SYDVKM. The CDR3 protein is CASSSSGGGTYEQYF. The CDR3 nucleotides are TGTGCCAGCAGTTCTAGCGGAGGAGGCACCTACGAGCAGTACTTC.

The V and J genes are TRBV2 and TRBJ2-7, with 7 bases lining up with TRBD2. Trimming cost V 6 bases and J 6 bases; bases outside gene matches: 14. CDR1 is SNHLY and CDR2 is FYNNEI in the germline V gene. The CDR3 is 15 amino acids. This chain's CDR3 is CASSGRSGRSREQYF. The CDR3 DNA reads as TGTGCCAGCAGCGGGAGGAGCGGAAGATCTCGCGAGCAGTACTTC.

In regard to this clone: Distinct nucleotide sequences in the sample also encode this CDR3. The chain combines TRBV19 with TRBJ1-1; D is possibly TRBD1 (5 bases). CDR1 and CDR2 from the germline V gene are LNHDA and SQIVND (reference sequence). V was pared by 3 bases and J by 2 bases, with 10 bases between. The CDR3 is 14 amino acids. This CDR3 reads CASSMGQGNTEAFF. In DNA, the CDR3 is TGTGCCAGTAGTATGGGGCAGGGCAACACTGAAGCTTTCTTT. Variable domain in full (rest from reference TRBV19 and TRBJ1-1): DGGITQSPKYLFRKEGQNVTLSCEQNLNHDAMYWYRQDPGQGLRLIYYSQIVNDFQKGDIAEGYSVSREKKESFPLTVTSAQKNPTAFYLCASSMGQGNTEAFFGQGTRLTVV.

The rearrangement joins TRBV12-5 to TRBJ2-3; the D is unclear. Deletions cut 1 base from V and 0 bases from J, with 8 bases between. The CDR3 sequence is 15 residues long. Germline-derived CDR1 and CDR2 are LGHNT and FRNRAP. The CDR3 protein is CASGLGQSSTDTQYF. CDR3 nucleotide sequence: TGTGCTAGTGGTTTGGGTCAGTCTAGCACAGATACGCAGTATTTT.

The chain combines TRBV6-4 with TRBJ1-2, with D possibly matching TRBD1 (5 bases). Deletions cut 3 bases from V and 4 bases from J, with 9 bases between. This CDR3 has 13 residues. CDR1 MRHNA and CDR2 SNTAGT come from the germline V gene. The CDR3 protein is CASSEGVGYGYTF. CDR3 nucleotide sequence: TGTGCCAGCAGTGAAGGGGTCGGCTATGGCTACACCTTC.

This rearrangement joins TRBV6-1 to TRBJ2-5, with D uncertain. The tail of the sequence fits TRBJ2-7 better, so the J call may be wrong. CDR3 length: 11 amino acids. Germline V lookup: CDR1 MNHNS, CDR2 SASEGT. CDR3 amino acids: CASSEESEQYF. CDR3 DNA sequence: TGTGCCAGCAGTGAAGAGTCCGAGCAGTACTTC.

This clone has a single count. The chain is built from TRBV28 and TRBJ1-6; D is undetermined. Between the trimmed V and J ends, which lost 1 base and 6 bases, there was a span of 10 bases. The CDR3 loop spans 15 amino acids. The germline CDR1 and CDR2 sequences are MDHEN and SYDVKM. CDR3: CASSLLRGTNSPLHF. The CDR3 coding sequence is TGTGCCAGCAGTTTATTGCGTGGTACTAATTCACCCCTCCACTTT.

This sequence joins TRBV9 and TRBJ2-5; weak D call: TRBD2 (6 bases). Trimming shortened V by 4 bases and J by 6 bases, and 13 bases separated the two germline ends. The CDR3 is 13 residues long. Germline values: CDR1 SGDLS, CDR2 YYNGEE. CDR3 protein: CASSSKAGKTQYF. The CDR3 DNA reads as TGTGCCAGCAGCTCAAAGGCGGGAAAGACCCAGTACTTC.

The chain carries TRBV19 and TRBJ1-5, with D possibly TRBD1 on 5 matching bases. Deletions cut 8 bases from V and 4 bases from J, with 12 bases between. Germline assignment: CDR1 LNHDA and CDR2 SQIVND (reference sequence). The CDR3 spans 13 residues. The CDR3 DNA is TGTGCCAGTCACCTCAGGGCGAATCAGCCCCAGCATTTT. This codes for CASHLRANQPQHF.

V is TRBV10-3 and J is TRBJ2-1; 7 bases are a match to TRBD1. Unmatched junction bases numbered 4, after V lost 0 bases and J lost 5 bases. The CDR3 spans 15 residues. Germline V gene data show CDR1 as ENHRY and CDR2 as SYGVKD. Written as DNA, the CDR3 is TGTGCCATCAGTGAGTCGCAGACAGGGAACAATGAGCAGTTCTTC. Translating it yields CAISESQTGNNEQFF.

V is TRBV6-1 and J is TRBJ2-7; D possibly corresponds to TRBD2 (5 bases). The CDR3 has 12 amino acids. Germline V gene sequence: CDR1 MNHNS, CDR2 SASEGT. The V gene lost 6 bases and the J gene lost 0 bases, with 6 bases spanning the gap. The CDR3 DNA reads TGTGCCAGCAGCCGGGACTCCTACGAGCAGTACTTC. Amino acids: CASSRDSYEQYF.

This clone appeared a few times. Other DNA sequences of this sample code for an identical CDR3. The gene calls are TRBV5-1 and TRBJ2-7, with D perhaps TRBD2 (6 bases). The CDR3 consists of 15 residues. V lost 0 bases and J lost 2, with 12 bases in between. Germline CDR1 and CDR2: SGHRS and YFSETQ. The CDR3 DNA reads TGCGCCAGCAGCTTGGCGGGCAGGGAGGCCTACGAGCAGTACTTC. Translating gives CASSLAGREAYEQYF.

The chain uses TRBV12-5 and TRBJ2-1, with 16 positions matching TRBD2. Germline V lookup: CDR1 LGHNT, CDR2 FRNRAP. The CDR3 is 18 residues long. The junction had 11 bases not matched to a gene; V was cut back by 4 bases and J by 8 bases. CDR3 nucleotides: TGTGCTAGTGGTTCCTCCCTGGGACTAGCGGGAGGGGAGGATGAGCAGTTCTTC. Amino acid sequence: CASGSSLGLAGGEDEQFF.

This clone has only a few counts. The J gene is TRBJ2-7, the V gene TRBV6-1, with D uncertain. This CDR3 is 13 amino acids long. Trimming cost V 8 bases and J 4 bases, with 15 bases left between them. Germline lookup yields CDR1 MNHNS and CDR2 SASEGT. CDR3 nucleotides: TGTGCCAGCGGTGTGAAGTCCTATTACGAGCAGTACTTC. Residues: CASGVKSYYEQYF.

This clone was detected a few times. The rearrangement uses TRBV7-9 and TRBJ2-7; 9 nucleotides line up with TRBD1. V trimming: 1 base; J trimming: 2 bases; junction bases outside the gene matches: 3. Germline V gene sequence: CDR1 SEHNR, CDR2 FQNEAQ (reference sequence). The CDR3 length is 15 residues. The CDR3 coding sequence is TGTGCCAGCAGCTTAGGGGACAGGGTGCCCTACGAGCAGTACTTC. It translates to CASSLGDRVPYEQYF.

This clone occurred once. Here the CDR3 DNA reads TGTGCCAGCAGCTTAACACGGGAGGGTTACGAGCAGTACTTC. Translation: CASSLTREGYEQYF. The J gene is TRBJ2-5, the V gene TRBV7-2, with 8 bases identical to TRBD2. The J call is doubtful: the DNA matches TRBJ2-7 better. Germline CDR1 is SGHTA and CDR2 is FQGNSA. The CDR3 is 14 residues long.

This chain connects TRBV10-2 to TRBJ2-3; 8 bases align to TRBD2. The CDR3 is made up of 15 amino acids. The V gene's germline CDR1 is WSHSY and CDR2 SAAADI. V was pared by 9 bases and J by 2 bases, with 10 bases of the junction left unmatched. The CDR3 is CASRTGTRVTDTQYF. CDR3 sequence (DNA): TGCGCCAGTAGAACCGGGACTAGGGTCACAGATACGCAGTATTTT.